The sequence of this TCR beta chain was determined in a study of T cells in Graves' hyperthyroidism and ophthalmopathy. What was amplified from RNA transcripts were TCR beta CDR3 regions. Carried out on the TCR CDR3, a first-round RT-PCR used the HTBI primer set. Each CDR3 protein is one row after TCRdb ran MiXCR on the multiplex PCR reads. The sample has roughly 630,000 distinct CDR3 sequences, around 14% seen once. The V end lost 2 bases, the J end lost 6 bases, and 13 bases lay between the germline ends. CDR3 size: 15 residues. Germline assignment: CDR1 MGHDK and CDR2 SYGVNS. The table lists this clonotype with a count of one. Diagnoses used clinical symptoms, serum thyroxine and TRAb, thyroid ultrasound and orbital computed tomography.

The J gene is TRBJ2-2, the V gene TRBV25-1, with D possibly matching TRBD2 (7 bases). The TCR comes from a woman in her 30s with Graves' hyperthyroidism. Sequenced input: blood. The CDR3: CASSEEGGEAGELFF. CDR3 sequence (DNA): TGTGCCAGCAGTGAAGAGGGGGGGGAAGCCGGGGAGCTGTTTTTT.